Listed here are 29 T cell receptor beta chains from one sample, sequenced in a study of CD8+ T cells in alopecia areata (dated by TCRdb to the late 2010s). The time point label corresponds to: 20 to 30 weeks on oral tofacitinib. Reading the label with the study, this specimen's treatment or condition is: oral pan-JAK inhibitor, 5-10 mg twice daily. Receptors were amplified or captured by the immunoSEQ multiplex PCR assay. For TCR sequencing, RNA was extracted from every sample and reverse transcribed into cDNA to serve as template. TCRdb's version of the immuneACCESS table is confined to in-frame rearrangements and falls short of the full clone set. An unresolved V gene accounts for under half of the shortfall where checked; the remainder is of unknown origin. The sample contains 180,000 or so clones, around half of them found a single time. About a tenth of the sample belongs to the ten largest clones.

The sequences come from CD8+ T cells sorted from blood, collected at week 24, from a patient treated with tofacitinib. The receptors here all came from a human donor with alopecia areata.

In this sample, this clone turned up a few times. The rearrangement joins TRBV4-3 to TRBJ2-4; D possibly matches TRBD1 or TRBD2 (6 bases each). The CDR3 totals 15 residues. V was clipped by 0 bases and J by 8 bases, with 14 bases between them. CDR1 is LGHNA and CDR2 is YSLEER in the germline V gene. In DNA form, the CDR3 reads TGCGCCAGCAGCCAAGATTGGAGGGGGGTGGACATTCAGTACTTC. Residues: CASSQDWRGVDIQYF.

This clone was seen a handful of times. This CDR3 is CASSQVGGRDREAFF. In nucleotides, the CDR3 is TGCGCCAGCAGCCAAGTAGGGGGGAGGGACCGTGAAGCTTTCTTT. This sequence joins TRBV4-1 and TRBJ1-1, with D perhaps matching TRBD1 (6 bases). The V and J ends lost 1 base and 7 bases respectively, with 16 bases between them. The CDR3 loop spans 15 amino acids. The germline V gene has CDR1 MGHRA and CDR2 YSYEKL.

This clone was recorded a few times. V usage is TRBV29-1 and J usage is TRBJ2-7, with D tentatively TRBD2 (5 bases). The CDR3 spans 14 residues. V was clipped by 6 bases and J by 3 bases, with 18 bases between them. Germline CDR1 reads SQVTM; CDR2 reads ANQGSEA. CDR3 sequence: CSVTRTEANYEQYF. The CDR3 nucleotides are TGCAGCGTCACTAGGACGGAAGCAAACTACGAGCAGTACTTC.

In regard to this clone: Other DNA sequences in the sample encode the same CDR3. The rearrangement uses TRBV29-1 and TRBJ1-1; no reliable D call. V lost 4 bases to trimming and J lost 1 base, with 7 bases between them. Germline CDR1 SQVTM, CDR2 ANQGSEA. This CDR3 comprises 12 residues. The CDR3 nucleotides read TGCAGCGTTGTACAAGGGAACACTGAAGCTTTCTTT. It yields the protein CSVVQGNTEAFF. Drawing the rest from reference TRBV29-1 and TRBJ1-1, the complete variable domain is SAVISQKPSRDICQRGTSLTIQCQVDSQVTMMFWYRQQPGQSLTLIATANQGSEATYESGFVIDKFPISRPNLTFSTLTVSNMSPEDSSIYLCSVVQGNTEAFFGQGTRLTVV.

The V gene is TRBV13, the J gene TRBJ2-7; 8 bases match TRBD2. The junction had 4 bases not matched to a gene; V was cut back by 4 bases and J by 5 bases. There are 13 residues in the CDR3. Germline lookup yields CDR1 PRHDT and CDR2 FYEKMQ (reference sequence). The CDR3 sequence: CASSSISGDEQYF. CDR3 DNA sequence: TGTGCCAGCAGCTCGATTAGCGGGGACGAGCAGTACTTC.

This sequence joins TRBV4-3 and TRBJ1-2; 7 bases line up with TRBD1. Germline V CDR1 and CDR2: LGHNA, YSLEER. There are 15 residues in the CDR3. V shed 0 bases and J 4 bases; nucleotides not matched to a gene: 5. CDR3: CASSQDAGTVYGYTF. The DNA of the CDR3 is TGCGCCAGCAGCCAAGACGCGGGGACAGTCTATGGCTACACCTTC.

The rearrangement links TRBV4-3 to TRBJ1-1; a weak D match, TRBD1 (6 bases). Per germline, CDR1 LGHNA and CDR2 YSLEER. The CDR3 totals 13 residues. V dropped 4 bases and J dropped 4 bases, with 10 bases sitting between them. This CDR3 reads CASSPGRGTEAFF. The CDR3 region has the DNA TGCGCCAGCAGCCCGGGCAGGGGCACTGAAGCTTTCTTT.

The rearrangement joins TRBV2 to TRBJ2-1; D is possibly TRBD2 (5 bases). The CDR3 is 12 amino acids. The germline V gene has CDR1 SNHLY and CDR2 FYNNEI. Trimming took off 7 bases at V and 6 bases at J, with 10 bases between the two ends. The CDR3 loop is CASMRGSNEQFF. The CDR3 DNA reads TGTGCCAGCATGCGAGGGAGCAATGAGCAGTTCTTC.

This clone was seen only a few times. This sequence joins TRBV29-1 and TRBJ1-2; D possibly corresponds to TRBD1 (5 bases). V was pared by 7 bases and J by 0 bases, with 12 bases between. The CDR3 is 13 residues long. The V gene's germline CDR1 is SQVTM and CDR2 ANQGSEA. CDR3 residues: CSAIIGANYGYTF. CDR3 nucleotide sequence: TGCAGCGCCATAATAGGGGCTAACTATGGCTACACCTTC.

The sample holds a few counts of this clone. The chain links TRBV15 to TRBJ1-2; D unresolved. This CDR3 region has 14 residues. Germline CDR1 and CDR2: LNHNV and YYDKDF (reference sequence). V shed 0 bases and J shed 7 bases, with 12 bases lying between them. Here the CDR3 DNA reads TGTGCCACCAGCAGAGAAAGGGATCGCCTTGGCTACACCTTC. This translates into CATSRERDRLGYTF.

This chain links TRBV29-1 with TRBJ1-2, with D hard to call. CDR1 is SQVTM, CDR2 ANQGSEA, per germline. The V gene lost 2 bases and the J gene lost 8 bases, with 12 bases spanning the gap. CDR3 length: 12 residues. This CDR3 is CSVEYRDEGYTF. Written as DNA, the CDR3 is TGCAGCGTTGAATACCGGGATGAAGGCTACACCTTC. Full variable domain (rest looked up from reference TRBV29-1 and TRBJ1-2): SAVISQKPSRDICQRGTSLTIQCQVDSQVTMMFWYRQQPGQSLTLIATANQGSEATYESGFVIDKFPISRPNLTFSTLTVSNMSPEDSSIYLCSVEYRDEGYTFGSGTRLTVV.

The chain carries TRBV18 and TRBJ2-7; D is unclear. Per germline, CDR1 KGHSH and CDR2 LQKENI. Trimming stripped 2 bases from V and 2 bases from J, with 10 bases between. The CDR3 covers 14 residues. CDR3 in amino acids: CASSPEESAYEQYF. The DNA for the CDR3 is TGTGCCAGCTCACCAGAGGAGTCCGCCTACGAGCAGTACTTC.

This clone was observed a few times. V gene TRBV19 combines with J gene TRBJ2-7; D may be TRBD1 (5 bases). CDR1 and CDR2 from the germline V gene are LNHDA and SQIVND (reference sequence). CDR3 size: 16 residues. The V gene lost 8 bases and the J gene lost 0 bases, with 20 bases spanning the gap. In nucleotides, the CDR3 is TGTGCCAGTGTAGACAGTTCCTCAGGATCCTCCTACGAGCAGTACTTC. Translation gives CASVDSSSGSSYEQYF.

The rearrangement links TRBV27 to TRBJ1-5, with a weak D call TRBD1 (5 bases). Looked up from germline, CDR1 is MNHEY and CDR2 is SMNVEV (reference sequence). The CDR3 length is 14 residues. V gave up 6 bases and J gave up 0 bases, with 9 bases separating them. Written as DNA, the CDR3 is TGTGCCAGCAGAAATGGGGGTAGCAATCAGCCCCAGCATTTT. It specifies CASRNGGSNQPQHF.

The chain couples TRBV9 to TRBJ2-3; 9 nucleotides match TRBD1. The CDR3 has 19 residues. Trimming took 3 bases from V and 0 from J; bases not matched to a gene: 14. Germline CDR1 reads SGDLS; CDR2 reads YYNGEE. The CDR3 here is CASSEERDRVLSSTDTQYF. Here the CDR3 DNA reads TGTGCCAGCAGCGAAGAAAGGGACAGGGTCCTATCTAGCACAGATACGCAGTATTTT.

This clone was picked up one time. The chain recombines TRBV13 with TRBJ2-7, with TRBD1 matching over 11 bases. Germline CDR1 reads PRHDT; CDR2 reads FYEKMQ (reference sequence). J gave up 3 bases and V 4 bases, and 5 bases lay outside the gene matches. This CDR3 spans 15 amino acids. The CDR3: CASSSPGQGVYEQYF. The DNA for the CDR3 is TGTGCCAGCAGCTCACCGGGACAGGGGGTCTACGAGCAGTACTTC.

For the CDR3, the DNA is TGTGCCAGCAGCTTAGGCTTAAAGAATGAGCAGTTCTTC. It specifies CASSLGLKNEQFF. The chain uses TRBV7-6 and TRBJ2-1; D remains unclear. The V end lost 1 base, the J end lost 7 bases, and 8 bases lay between the germline ends. The germline gives CDR1 SGHVS, CDR2 FNYEAQ. This CDR3 comprises 13 residues.

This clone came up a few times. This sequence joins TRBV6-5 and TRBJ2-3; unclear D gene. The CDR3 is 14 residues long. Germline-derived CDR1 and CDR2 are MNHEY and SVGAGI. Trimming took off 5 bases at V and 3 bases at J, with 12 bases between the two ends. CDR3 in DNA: TGTGCCAGCAGTCTCTCGGGCGGAACAGATACGCAGTATTTT. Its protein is CASSLSGGTDTQYF.

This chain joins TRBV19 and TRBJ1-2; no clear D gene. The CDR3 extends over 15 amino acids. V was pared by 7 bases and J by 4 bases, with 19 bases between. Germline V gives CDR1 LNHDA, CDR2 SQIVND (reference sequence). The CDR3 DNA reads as TGTGCCAGTACCTATCGGAGAGAAAACTCCTATGGCTACACCTTC. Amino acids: CASTYRRENSYGYTF.

CDR3 DNA sequence: TGTGCCAGCATCGGACACGACCCTGGGGCCAACGTCCTGACTTTC. This sequence encodes CASIGHDPGANVLTF. This chain uses TRBV13 with TRBJ2-6; tentatively, D is TRBD1 (5 bases). V lost 7 bases to trimming and J lost 2 bases, with 12 bases between them. Germline CDR1 PRHDT, CDR2 FYEKMQ (reference sequence). The CDR3 contains 15 residues.

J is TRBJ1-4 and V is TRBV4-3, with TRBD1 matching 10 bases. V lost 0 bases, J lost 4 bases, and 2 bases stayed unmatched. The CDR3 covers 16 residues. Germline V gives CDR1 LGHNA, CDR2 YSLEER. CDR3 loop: CASSQDGDRGNEKLFF. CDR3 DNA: TGCGCCAGCAGCCAAGATGGGGACAGGGGTAATGAAAAACTGTTTTTT.

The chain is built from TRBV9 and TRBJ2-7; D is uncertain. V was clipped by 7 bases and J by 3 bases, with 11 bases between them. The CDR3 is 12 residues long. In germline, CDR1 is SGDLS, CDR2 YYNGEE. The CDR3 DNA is TGTGCCAGCGGTCCGGGTAGCTACGAGCAGTACTTC. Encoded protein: CASGPGSYEQYF.

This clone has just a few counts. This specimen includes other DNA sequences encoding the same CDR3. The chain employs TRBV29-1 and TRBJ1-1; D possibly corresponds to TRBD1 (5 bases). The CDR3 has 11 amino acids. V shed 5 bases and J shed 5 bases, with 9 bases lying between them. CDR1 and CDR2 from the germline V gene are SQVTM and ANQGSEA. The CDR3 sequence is CSVSGTTEAFF. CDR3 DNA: TGCAGCGTTTCAGGGACTACTGAAGCTTTCTTT.

The DNA of the CDR3 is TGTGCCTGGAGTGGTAACTCCAACACTGAAGCTTTCTTT. This codes for CAWSGNSNTEAFF. The rearrangement links TRBV30 to TRBJ1-1; no definite D call. The length of the CDR3 is 13 residues. CDR1 and CDR2 from the germline V gene are GTSNPN and SVGIG (reference sequence). Trimming left V 1 base short and J 2 bases short, with 8 bases between.

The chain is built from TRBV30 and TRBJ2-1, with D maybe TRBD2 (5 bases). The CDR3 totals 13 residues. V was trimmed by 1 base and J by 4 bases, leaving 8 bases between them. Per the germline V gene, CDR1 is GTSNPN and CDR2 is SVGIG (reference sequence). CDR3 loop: CAWSGTSYNEQFF. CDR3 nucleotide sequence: TGTGCCTGGAGTGGGACTTCTTACAATGAGCAGTTCTTC.

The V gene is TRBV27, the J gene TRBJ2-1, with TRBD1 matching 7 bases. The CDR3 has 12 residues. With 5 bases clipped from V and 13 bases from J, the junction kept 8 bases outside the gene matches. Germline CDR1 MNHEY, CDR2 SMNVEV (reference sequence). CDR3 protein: CASSPITGEQFF. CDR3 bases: TGTGCCAGCAGTCCCATCACAGGGGAACAGTTCTTC.

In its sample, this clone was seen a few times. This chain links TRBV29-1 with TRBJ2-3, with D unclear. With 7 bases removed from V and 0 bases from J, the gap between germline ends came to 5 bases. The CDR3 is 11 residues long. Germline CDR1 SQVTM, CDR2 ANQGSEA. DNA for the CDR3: TGCAGCGGGCTTAGCACAGATACGCAGTATTTT. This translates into CSGLSTDTQYF.

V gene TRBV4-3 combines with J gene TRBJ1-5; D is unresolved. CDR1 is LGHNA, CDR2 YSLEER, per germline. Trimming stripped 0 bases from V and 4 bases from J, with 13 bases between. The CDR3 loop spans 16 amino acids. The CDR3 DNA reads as TGCGCCAGCAGCCAAGATAGGACTGATCATAATCAGCCCCAGCATTTT. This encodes CASSQDRTDHNQPQHF.

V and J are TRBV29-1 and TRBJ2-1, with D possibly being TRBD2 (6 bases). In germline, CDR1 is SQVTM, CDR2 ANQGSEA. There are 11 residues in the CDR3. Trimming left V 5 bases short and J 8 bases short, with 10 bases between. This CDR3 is CSVKGGDEQFF. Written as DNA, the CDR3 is TGCAGCGTTAAGGGAGGCGATGAGCAGTTCTTC.